These 4 T cell receptor beta chains were all obtained from the same sample, sequenced in a study of CXCR3-negative and CXCR3-positive naive CD8 T cells. These receptors have no known antigen. Through 5' RACE with UMI labels, the TRB cDNA libraries were prepared. No DNA is given; TCRdb re-called the 5' RACE reads and lists each CDR3 protein once. Its clone listing holds nearly 110,000 distinct CDR3 sequences. Study results and limitations: CXCR3-positive naive cells carried more hydrophobic TRB CDR3s than CXCR3-negative ones.

The sample consisted of naive CXCR3+ CD8+ T cells from blood. Subset described: CD45RO-CCR7+CD27+CD95- naive CD8+ T cells expressing CXCR3 (TNR3+). The receptor source for this set is a human donor in good health. Some clones in this sample may be carry-over from other donors' samples.

V is TRBV7-2 and J is TRBJ2-1; without DNA, the TCRdb call of TRBD2 cannot be checked. The CDR3 loop spans 13 amino acids. Germline-derived CDR1 and CDR2 are SGHTA and FQGNSA. The CDR3 sequence is CASSPLRGERQFF. Full variable domain (outside the CDR3, taken from reference TRBV7-2 and TRBJ2-1): GAGVSQSPSNKVTEKGKDVELRCDPISGHTALYWYRQSLGQGLEFLIYFQGNSAPDKSGLPSDRFSAERTGGSVSTLTIQRTQQEDSAVYLCASSPLRGERQFFGPGTRLTVL.

V usage is TRBV25-1 and J usage is TRBJ1-2. The germline gives CDR1 MGHDK, CDR2 SYGVNS. The CDR3 has 12 amino acids. This chain's CDR3 is CASSEAGYGYTF.

This rearrangement joins TRBV28 to TRBJ2-1; TCRdb's D call of TRBD2 is untestable without DNA. Germline V gene sequence: CDR1 MDHEN, CDR2 SYDVKM. The CDR3 has 16 amino acids. The CDR3 reads CASSPRLTSANNEQFF.

The rearrangement joins TRBV9 to TRBJ2-7. This CDR3 spans 13 amino acids. Germline-derived CDR1 and CDR2 are SGDLS and YYNGEE. Here the CDR3 reads CASSVDSSYEQYF.